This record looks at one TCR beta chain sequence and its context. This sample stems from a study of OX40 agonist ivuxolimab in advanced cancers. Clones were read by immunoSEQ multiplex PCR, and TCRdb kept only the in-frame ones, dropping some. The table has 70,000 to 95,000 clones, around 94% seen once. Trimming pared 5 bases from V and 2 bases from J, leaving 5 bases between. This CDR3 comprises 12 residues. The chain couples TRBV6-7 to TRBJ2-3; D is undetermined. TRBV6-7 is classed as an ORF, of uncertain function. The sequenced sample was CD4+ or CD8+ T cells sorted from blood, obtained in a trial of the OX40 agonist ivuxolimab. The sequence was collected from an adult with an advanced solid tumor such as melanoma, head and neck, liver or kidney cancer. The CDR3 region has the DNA TGTGCCAGCAGTAAATCCACAGATACGCAGTATTTT. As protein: CASSKSTDTQYF.